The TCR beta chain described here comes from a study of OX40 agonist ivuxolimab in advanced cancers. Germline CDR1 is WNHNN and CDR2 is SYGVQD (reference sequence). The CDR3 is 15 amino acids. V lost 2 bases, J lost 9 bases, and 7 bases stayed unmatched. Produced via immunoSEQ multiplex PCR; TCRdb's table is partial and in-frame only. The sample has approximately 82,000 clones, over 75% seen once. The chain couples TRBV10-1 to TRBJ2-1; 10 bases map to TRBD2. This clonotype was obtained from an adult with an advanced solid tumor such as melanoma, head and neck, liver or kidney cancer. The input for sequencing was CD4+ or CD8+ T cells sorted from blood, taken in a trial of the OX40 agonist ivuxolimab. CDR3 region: CASSEGSSGRSEQFF. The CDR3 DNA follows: TGCGCCAGCAGTGAGGGCTCTAGCGGGAGAAGTGAGCAGTTCTTC.